Listed here are 29 T cell receptor beta chains from one sample, sequenced in a study of T-cell memory formation after mild COVID-19. TCRdb processed the 5' RACE reads anew with MiXCR; each CDR3 protein has one entry. The sample lists roughly 150,000 distinct CDR3 sequences, about 15% occurring once. The sequenced material came from PBMCs or a T cell subset sorted from them (not recorded which). The receptors were sampled from an adult woman who had mild COVID-19 (a few samples of this study predate the infection). Cell type and time point are not known.

The chain links TRBV19 to TRBJ2-2, with D tentatively TRBD2 (5 bases). V was shortened by 2 bases and J by 6 bases, with 16 bases between the two germline ends. Germline loops: CDR1 LNHDA, CDR2 SQIVND (reference sequence). The CDR3 has 16 residues. CDR3 coding DNA: TGTGCCAGTAGTATAAGTATGGCTAGCATAGCCGGGGAGCTGTTTTTT. The encoded protein is CASSISMASIAGELFF.

The chain is built from TRBV4-1 and TRBJ1-2, with a tentative D call TRBD1 (5 bases). CDR3 length equals 15 residues. Deletions cut 2 bases from V and 7 bases from J, with 17 bases between. Germline V CDR1 and CDR2: MGHRA, YSYEKL. CDR3 loop: CASSQSVAGISGYTF. CDR3 nucleotides: TGCGCCAGCAGCCAATCCGTGGCAGGGATTAGTGGCTACACCTTC.

This clonotype was counted between two and nine times. The chain joins TRBV20-1 to TRBJ2-7; D assignment may be TRBD1 or TRBD2 (5 bases each). This CDR3 has 16 amino acids. Trimming removed 0 bases from V and 0 bases from J, with 15 bases in between. The germline CDR1 and CDR2 sequences are DFQATT and SNEGSKA (reference sequence). The CDR3 DNA reads as TGCAGTGCTAGAGATGGACTGAACAGGAGCTCCTACGAGCAGTACTTC. It translates to CSARDGLNRSSYEQYF.

As to this clonotype: It may be a read error: a sequence one base away is much more abundant. The rearrangement links TRBV29-1 to TRBJ2-1; TRBD1 matches 7 bases. Germline CDR1 reads SQVTM; CDR2 reads ANQGSEA. This CDR3 contains 10 residues. CDR3 sequence reads: CSVADREHFF. For the CDR3, the DNA is TGCAGCGTAGCAGACAGGGAGCATTTCTTC.

This clonotype was observed many times. J is TRBJ1-2 and V is TRBV29-1; D is uncertain. The CDR3 totals 12 residues. The V end was cut by 1 base, the J end by 8 bases, with 11 bases between. Germline V gene sequence: CDR1 SQVTM, CDR2 ANQGSEA. This chain's CDR3 is CSVEVDVGGYTF. The CDR3 nucleotides are TGCAGCGTTGAAGTGGACGTCGGGGGCTACACCTTC.

There are a few counts of this clonotype. The chain is built from TRBV7-6 and TRBJ1-3; TRBD1 is a possible D gene (5 bases). In germline, CDR1 is SGHVS, CDR2 FNYEAQ. The V end lost 2 bases, the J end lost 7 bases, and 12 bases lay between the germline ends. This CDR3 has 14 amino acids. The CDR3 spells CASSLQSGGNTIYF. As DNA, the CDR3 is TGTGCCAGCAGCTTACAATCCGGGGGGAACACCATATATTTT.

The V and J genes are TRBV12-3 or TRBV12-4 and TRBJ2-3, with D perhaps assigned TRBD1 or TRBD2 (7 bases each). CDR3 length: 15 residues. Between the trimmed V and J ends, which lost 3 bases and 10 bases, there was a span of 20 bases. CDR3 nucleotide sequence: TGTGCCAGCAGTTTGGTGTCTACCCAGGGGGGGGCGCAGTATTTT. It is translated as CASSLVSTQGGAQYF.

This clonotype showed up just a few times. V gene TRBV7-9 combines with J gene TRBJ1-1; D is undetermined. Trimming stripped 5 bases from V and 5 bases from J, with 9 bases between. This CDR3 is built from 12 residues. Germline V gene data show CDR1 as SEHNR and CDR2 as FQNEAQ (reference sequence). This chain's CDR3 is CASSPEGTEAFF. The CDR3 bases are TGTGCCAGCAGCCCCGAGGGTACTGAAGCTTTCTTT.

In its sample, this clonotype was seen a few times. CDR3 bases: TGTGCCAGCAGCTCCCAGGGAACCGAGCAGTTCTTC. Residues: CASSSQGTEQFF. The chain recombines TRBV5-5 with TRBJ2-1; possible D gene TRBD1, 5 bases. The CDR3 covers 12 residues. Between the trimmed V and J ends, which lost 3 bases and 10 bases, there was a span of 11 bases. The germline V gene has CDR1 SGHKS and CDR2 YYEKEE (reference sequence).

The table lists this clonotype with a few counts. CDR3 amino acids: CASSSGVYNEQFF. The CDR3 DNA sequence: TGTGCCAGCAGTTCCGGAGTCTACAATGAGCAGTTCTTC. The genes are TRBV6-5 and TRBJ2-1, with D unresolved. The germline V and J ends were trimmed by 4 bases and 3 bases, with 7 bases remaining between them. Germline assignment: CDR1 MNHEY and CDR2 SVGAGI. The CDR3 length is 13 residues.

This clonotype was recorded a few times. The chain joins TRBV15 to TRBJ2-7; D gene ambiguous. V was pared by 0 bases and J by 3 bases, with 6 bases between. This CDR3 has 13 amino acids. The germline V gene encodes CDR1 LNHNV and CDR2 YYDKDF (reference sequence). The CDR3 loop reads CATSRDLGYEQYF. For the CDR3, the DNA is TGTGCCACCAGCAGAGATCTGGGCTACGAGCAGTACTTC.

This clonotype has more than one count but fewer than ten. V is TRBV7-9 and J is TRBJ1-5; D unresolved. V was clipped by 2 bases and J by 1 base, with 3 bases between them. CDR3 length: 13 amino acids. Germline V gene data show CDR1 as SEHNR and CDR2 as FQNEAQ (reference sequence). The CDR3 nucleotides read TGTGCCAGCAGCTTATGGAGCAATCAGCCCCAGCATTTT. As protein: CASSLWSNQPQHF. Full variable domain (missing parts from reference TRBV7-9 and TRBJ1-5): DTGVSQNPRHKITKRGQNVTFRCDPISEHNRLYWYRQTLGQGPEFLTYFQNEAQLEKSRLLSDRFSAERPKGSFSTLEIQRTEQGDSAMYLCASSLWSNQPQHFGDGTRLSIL.

The rearrangement uses TRBV12-3 or TRBV12-4 and TRBJ1-1; D unclear. Trimming took 7 bases from V and 1 from J, leaving 13 bases between them. CDR3 length equals 14 residues. In DNA form, the CDR3 reads TGTGCCAGCACCCAAAGTAGGGAGAACACTGAAGCTTTCTTT. This gives the protein CASTQSRENTEAFF.

The rearrangement links TRBV5-5 to TRBJ1-1; maybe TRBD1 (5 bases). V was pared by 0 bases and J by 0 bases, with 12 bases between. The germline gives CDR1 SGHKS, CDR2 YYEKEE (reference sequence). There are 16 residues in the CDR3. CDR3 sequence: CASSLGPTGMNTEAFF. DNA for the CDR3: TGTGCCAGCAGCTTGGGTCCTACAGGAATGAACACTGAAGCTTTCTTT. The full variable domain, rest sourced from reference TRBV5-5 and TRBJ1-1, is DAGVTQSPTHLIKTRGQQVTLRCSPISGHKSVSWYQQVLGQGPQFIFQYYEKEERGRGNFPDRFSARQFPNYSSELNVNALLLGDSALYLCASSLGPTGMNTEAFFGQGTRLTVV.

This clonotype has more than one count but fewer than ten. V and J are TRBV5-1 and TRBJ2-5, with 7 bases identical to TRBD2. The CDR3 is made up of 13 amino acids. Trimming at V came to 6 bases and at J to 3 bases, leaving 5 bases not matched to a gene. CDR1 and CDR2 from the germline V gene are SGHRS and YFSETQ. The CDR3 DNA sequence: TGCGCCAGCAAATTTGGGGGGGAAGAGACCCAGTACTTC. Translation: CASKFGGEETQYF.

This clonotype came up a few times. The chain carries TRBV4-1 and TRBJ2-2; D gene ambiguous. Germline CDR1 and CDR2: MGHRA and YSYEKL. V was shortened by 1 base and J by 2 bases, with 5 bases between the two germline ends. This CDR3 region has 14 residues. The CDR3 reads CASSQVSNTGELFF. Here the CDR3 DNA reads TGCGCCAGCAGCCAAGTCTCCAACACCGGGGAGCTGTTTTTT.

This clonotype was counted between two and nine times. CDR3 loop: CASSEAGTGNTIYF. CDR3 DNA: TGTGCCAGCAGTGAGGCGGGAACTGGAAACACCATATATTTT. The chain carries TRBV25-1 and TRBJ1-3; no clear D gene. This CDR3 comprises 14 residues. Looked up from germline, CDR1 is MGHDK and CDR2 is SYGVNS. The ends were cut back, 3 bases at V and 2 bases at J, with 8 bases in the middle.

V is TRBV12-3 or TRBV12-4 and J is TRBJ2-5; weak D call: TRBD1 (5 bases). The CDR3 totals 14 residues. The V end was cut by 5 bases, the J end by 7 bases, with 17 bases between. DNA for the CDR3: TGTGCCAGCAGTCCCGAAGGGGTAGTAGGGACCCAGTACTTC. It translates to CASSPEGVVGTQYF.

This clonotype was seen only a few times. The chain has TRBV3-1 and TRBJ2-1, with 12 bases matching TRBD2. CDR1 is LGHDT, CDR2 YNNKEL, per germline (reference sequence). CDR3 length: 16 residues. V was clipped by 0 bases and J by 6 bases; unmatched bases: 3. In nucleotides, the CDR3 is TGTGCCAGCAGCCAAGAAAAACTAGCGGGAGGCAATGAGCAGTTCTTC. As protein: CASSQEKLAGGNEQFF.

Only a few counts were recorded for this clonotype. The chain has TRBV5-1 and TRBJ2-7; no definite D call. Looked up from germline, CDR1 is SGHRS and CDR2 is YFSETQ. There are 11 residues in the CDR3. V lost 7 bases, J lost 3 bases, and 8 bases lay in between. The CDR3 spells CASAAGYEQYF. DNA for the CDR3: TGCGCCAGCGCGGCAGGCTACGAGCAGTACTTC. Full variable domain (rest looked up from reference TRBV5-1 and TRBJ2-7): KAGVTQTPRYLIKTRGQQVTLSCSPISGHRSVSWYQQTPGQGLQFLFEYFSETQRNKGNFPGRFSGRQFSNSRSEMNVSTLELGDSALYLCASAAGYEQYFGPGTRLTVT.

Many counts were recorded for this clonotype. The CDR3 DNA reads TGTGCCAGCAGTGATACAACAGGGGGCACAGATACGCAGTATTTT. It yields the protein CASSDTTGGTDTQYF. The chain employs TRBV6-4 and TRBJ2-3; TRBD1 matches 7 bases. The CDR3 has 15 amino acids. V shed 3 bases and J 1 base; nucleotides not matched to a gene: 4. Germline values: CDR1 MRHNA, CDR2 SNTAGT.

The V and J genes are TRBV20-1 and TRBJ1-6, with D uncertain. This CDR3 has 17 residues. Germline values: CDR1 DFQATT, CDR2 SNEGSKA (reference sequence). V shed 0 bases and J shed 0 bases, with 12 bases lying between them. CDR3 nucleotides: TGCAGTGCTAGAGATCCCCAACTGAGCTCCTATAATTCACCCCTCCACTTT. Encoded protein: CSARDPQLSSYNSPLHF.

This chain connects TRBV5-4 to TRBJ2-7, with D possibly being TRBD2 (5 bases). The ends were cut back, 0 bases at V and 6 bases at J, with 16 bases in the middle. The CDR3 runs 15 residues. Germline CDR1 reads SGHNT; CDR2 reads YYREEE (reference sequence). The CDR3 loop is CASSLVGPGRSEQYF. In DNA form, the CDR3 reads TGTGCCAGCAGCTTGGTAGGGCCGGGGAGATCCGAGCAGTACTTC.

This clonotype was seen a few times. V usage is TRBV6-5 and J usage is TRBJ1-2; 10 nucleotides align to TRBD1. The V gene's germline CDR1 is MNHEY and CDR2 SVGAGI. The length of the CDR3 is 15 residues. Trimming took 6 bases from V and 5 from J; bases not matched to a gene: 9. The CDR3 region has the DNA TGTGCCAGCAGAACTCCGGGACAGGGGCGATATGGCTACACCTTC. Translation: CASRTPGQGRYGYTF.

The chain uses TRBV6-2 or TRBV6-3 and TRBJ2-2; no firm D call. This CDR3 has 14 residues. V lost 6 bases and J 3 bases, leaving 11 bases between the germline ends. Germline V gives CDR1 MNHEY, CDR2 SVGEGT. CDR3 in amino acids: CASRQPSDTGELFF. In DNA form, the CDR3 reads TGTGCCAGCAGGCAGCCCTCGGACACCGGGGAGCTGTTTTTT.

The J gene is TRBJ2-7, the V gene TRBV7-9; perhaps TRBD2 as D (5 bases). The V and J ends lost 7 bases and 7 bases respectively, with 17 bases between them. CDR3 length: 13 amino acids. Germline V CDR1 and CDR2: SEHNR, FQNEAQ (reference sequence). The CDR3 sequence is CASTPGSAKEQYF. CDR3 sequence (DNA): TGTGCCAGCACCCCGGGTAGCGCAAAAGAGCAGTACTTC.

There are a few counts of this clonotype. The CDR3 sequence: CASRPPGDKQETQYF. CDR3 bases: TGCGCCAGCAGGCCACCGGGGGACAAACAAGAGACCCAGTACTTC. The chain couples TRBV5-1 to TRBJ2-5, with D tentatively TRBD1 or TRBD2 (6 bases each). The V and J ends lost 5 bases and 2 bases respectively, with 16 bases between them. The germline V gene has CDR1 SGHRS and CDR2 YFSETQ. The length of the CDR3 is 15 residues.

The sample holds many counts of this clonotype. J is TRBJ1-1 and V is TRBV15; D unclear. The CDR3 sequence is 16 residues long. Per the germline V gene, CDR1 is LNHNV and CDR2 is YYDKDF (reference sequence). V lost 3 bases and J lost 1, with 15 bases in between. DNA for the CDR3: TGTGCCACCAGCAGGGGCCGGAGGTTGGCGAACACTGAAGCTTTCTTT. Amino acid sequence: CATSRGRRLANTEAFF.

The chain employs TRBV20-1 and TRBJ2-1; D remains unclear. The ends were cut back, 8 bases at V and 0 bases at J, with 17 bases in the middle. Germline values: CDR1 DFQATT, CDR2 SNEGSKA (reference sequence). The CDR3 sequence is 15 residues long. The CDR3 is CSTNNPTSSYNEQFF. The CDR3 DNA reads as TGCAGTACCAACAATCCGACAAGCTCCTACAATGAGCAGTTCTTC.